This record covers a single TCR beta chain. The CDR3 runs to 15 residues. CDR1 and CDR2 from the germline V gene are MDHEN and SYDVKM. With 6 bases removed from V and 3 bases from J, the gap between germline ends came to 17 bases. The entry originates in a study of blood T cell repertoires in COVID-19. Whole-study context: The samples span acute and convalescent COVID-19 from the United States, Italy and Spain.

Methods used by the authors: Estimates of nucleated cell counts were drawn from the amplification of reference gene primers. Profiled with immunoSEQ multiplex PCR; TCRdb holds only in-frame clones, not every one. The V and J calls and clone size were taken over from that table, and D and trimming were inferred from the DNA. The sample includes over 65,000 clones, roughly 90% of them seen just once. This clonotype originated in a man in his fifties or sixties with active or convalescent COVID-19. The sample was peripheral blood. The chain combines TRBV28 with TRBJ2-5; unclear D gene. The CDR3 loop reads CASSPPRDTKETQYF. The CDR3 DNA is TGTGCCAGCAGCCCTCCCAGAGACACCAAAGAGACCCAGTACTTC.